The rows below give T cell receptor beta chains drawn from one sample of a study of immune characterization of retroperitoneal liposarcoma. TCRdb re-called the PCR reads with MiXCR, one entry per CDR3 protein. There are about 4,300 distinct CDR3 sequences in the sample; 35% to 45% occur only once, and around 27% lies in the top ten. The specimen sequenced was tumor tissue. All receptors derive from a male donor with retroperitoneal liposarcoma. The CDR3 runs from the conserved cysteine through the conserved F or W. Fields, in order: J gene, D gene, V gene, clone size, CDR3 DNA, CDR3 protein. A D gene is named only where the DNA matches it firmly. Clone size is stated in some rows and not others, as once, few, many or a class when expanded.

>TRBJ2-7|-|TRBV27|many
TGTGCCAGCAGTCCCGACTTTTCCTACGAGCAGTACTTC
CASSPDFSYEQYF
>TRBJ2-7|-|TRBV7-2|large
TGTGCCAGCAGCTTAATGGACTACAATGAGCAGTACTTC
CASSLMDYNEQYF
>TRBJ2-5|TRBD2|TRBV7-4|few
TGTGCCAGCAGCTTACCCGGGGCTAGCGGGAGGGCCAAATATTACAATGAGCAGTACTTC
CASSLPGASGRAKYYNEQYF
>TRBJ2-3|-|TRBV7-2|few
TGTGCCAGCAGCAAAACAGCGGCAGATACGCAGTATTTT
CASSKTAADTQYF
>TRBJ2-7|TRBD1|TRBV5-3|-
TGTGCCAGCAGCTTTGGACAGGGGTACGCCGAGCAGTACTTC
CASSFGQGYAEQYF
>TRBJ2-1|-|TRBV7-3|-
TGTGCCAGCAGCTCGGGACTGGCCTACAATGAGCAGTTCTTC
CASSSGLAYNEQFF
>TRBJ1-6|-|TRBV10-3|large
TGTGCCATCAGCCAGAACCCGACAGGACTGGCTTCACCCCTCCACTTT
CAISQNPTGLASPLHF
>TRBJ2-1|TRBD1|TRBV18|-
TGTGCCAGCTCAGCCGGGACAGTCGCCGAGCAGTTCTTC
CASSAGTVAEQFF
>TRBJ2-1|TRBD2|TRBV5-5|many
TGTGCCAGCAGCTTGGGGCTAGCGGGAGGCAGAGAGCAGTTCTTC
CASSLGLAGGREQFF
>TRBJ2-3|TRBD2|TRBV10-1|few
TGCGCCAGCAGTGAGTCGCGCCCGACGACTAGCGGAAGCACAGATACGCAGTATTTT
CASSESRPTTSGSTDTQYF
>TRBJ1-2|TRBD1|TRBV5-6|-
TGTGCCAGCTCAACCGGGACAGGGCCTTATGGCTACACCTTC
CASSTGTGPYGYTF
>TRBJ2-7|TRBD2|TRBV6-1|many
TGTGCCAGCAAGGATGGCGGGAGGGGGGAGCAGTACTTC
CASKDGGRGEQYF
>TRBJ2-4|TRBD2|TRBV14|-
TGTGCCAGCAGCCAAGAATATCGGCTAGCGGAATACAATGAGCAGTACTTC
CASSQEYRLAEYNEQYF
>TRBJ2-1|TRBD2|TRBV6-1|few
TGTGCCAGCAGTGATTCTAGCGGGGACTACAATGAGCAGTTCTTC
CASSDSSGDYNEQFF
>TRBJ2-3|-|TRBV14|many
TGTGCCAGCAGCCAATCGGGGGGCACAGATACGCAGTATTTT
CASSQSGGTDTQYF
>TRBJ1-1|-|TRBV6-1|medium-sized
TGTGCCAGCAGTGCCCCCGCACCTGAAGCTTTCTTT
CASSAPAPEAFF
>TRBJ2-1|TRBD2|TRBV5-4|few
TGTGCCAGCAGCTTAGAACTAGCGGGCTACAGCTCCTACAATGAGCAGTTCTTC
CASSLELAGYSSYNEQFF
>TRBJ2-7|-|TRBV6-1|-
TGTGCCAGCAGTGAACCCGGGGACTTACCCTACGAGCAGTACTTC
CASSEPGDLPYEQYF